This is a list of T cell receptor beta chains from one sample in a study of memory CD4+ T cells and cytomegalovirus serostatus. Clones were read by immunoSEQ multiplex PCR, and TCRdb kept only the in-frame ones, dropping some. There are about 39,000 clones in the sample; around 79% occur only once, and about 0.73% lies in the top ten. The sequenced sample was memory CD4+ T cells from blood. The receptors shown here come from an adult in good health and CMV-seronegative. The CDR3 runs from the conserved cysteine through the conserved F or W.

v_gene,j_gene,CDR3aa
TRBV7-9,TRBJ1-6,CASSRGQENSPLHF
TRBV18,TRBJ2-2,CASSPELSGTGELFF
TRBV5-1,TRBJ1-5,CASSPRDRGQGPQHF
TRBV5-6,TRBJ2-1,CASSLVGGLGEQFF
TRBV7-7,TRBJ2-6,CATRPAGANVLTF
TRBV10-3,TRBJ2-3,CAITPGGQGGDTQYF
TRBV5-1,TRBJ2-2,CASSEGLGGELFF
TRBV5-1,TRBJ2-5,CASSLRGDLRETQYF
TRBV2,TRBJ1-3,CASSGRRGNTIYF
TRBV6-5,TRBJ1-5,CASSRRSNQPQHF
TRBV2,TRBJ1-2,CASRRGGTGGYTF
TRBV6-1,TRBJ1-3,CASSRKGASGNTIYF
TRBV6-5,TRBJ2-7,CASSLSYGPYEQYF
TRBV18,TRBJ1-4,CASSADGEKLFF
TRBV19,TRBJ1-2,CASIGTGGSYGYTF
TRBV30,TRBJ1-4,CAWSKGDRTNEKLFF
TRBV6-5,TRBJ2-6,CASSFSGGAGANVLTF
TRBV19,TRBJ1-1,CAITDRTFMNTEAFF
TRBV19,TRBJ1-1,CASSIRTQNTEAFF
TRBV4-1,TRBJ2-5,CASSQLAGGVDETQYF
TRBV19,TRBJ2-5,CASSILTGDGKTQYF
TRBV29-1,TRBJ2-5,CSVEIPVQETQYF
TRBV6-6,TRBJ1-2,CASSRDRVYGYTF
TRBV30,TRBJ1-4,CVQSQNEKLFF
TRBV2,TRBJ2-1,CASRRGVPQDEQFF
TRBV21-1,TRBJ1-1,CASSLQRFPEAFF
TRBV5-1,TRBJ2-5,CASSLDVAGQETQYF
TRBV5-1,TRBJ1-2,CASSIQGARGYTF
TRBV18,TRBJ2-2,CASSPRFNPRDTGELFF
TRBV29-1,TRBJ1-2,CSVDYGYTF
TRBV9,TRBJ1-2,CASTAGAVNYGYTF
TRBV7-9,TRBJ2-6,CASSYQGAGANVLTF
TRBV7-2,TRBJ2-7,CASSLTRSSYEQYF
TRBV5-4,TRBJ1-1,CASSLDGGAEAFF
TRBV18,TRBJ1-1,CASSPRFREATEAFF
TRBV30,TRBJ2-3,CAWGPGSYGTDTQYF
TRBV6-5,TRBJ2-3,CASSYSWTDTQYF
TRBV2,TRBJ1-1,CASTGTANTEAFF
TRBV10-2,TRBJ1-2,CASSEDQGPHNYGYTF
TRBV19,TRBJ1-1,CASSQVARQAQNRGTEAFF
TRBV9,TRBJ2-3,CASSLLGPLAGGTDTQYF
TRBV6-1,TRBJ1-2,CASRVVLEGMYGYTF